The 18 T cell receptor beta chains presented below share a single source sample, sequenced in a study of blood T cell repertoires in COVID-19. The assay was immunoSEQ multiplex PCR, and TCRdb's table has in-frame clones only and misses some. This table holds about 43,000 clones, about 90% found once. Material for sequencing was peripheral blood. The origin of the receptors is a human donor in a cohort sampled during active COVID-19.

V usage is TRBV7-9 and J usage is TRBJ2-5; D remains ambiguous. The V gene lost 5 bases and the J gene lost 4 bases, with 11 bases spanning the gap. CDR1 and CDR2 (germline): SEHNR, FQNEAQ (reference sequence). This CDR3 region has 13 residues. The CDR3 protein is CASSVISPETQYF. The CDR3 DNA reads as TGTGCCAGCAGCGTTATATCTCCAGAGACCCAGTACTTC.

The genes are TRBV7-2 and TRBJ2-3; D is ambiguous. V was pared by 3 bases and J by 5 bases, with 6 bases between. Germline assignment: CDR1 SGHTA and CDR2 FQGNSA. The CDR3 consists of 12 residues. The CDR3 reads CASSFFGDTQYF. CDR3 coding DNA: TGTGCCAGCAGCTTTTTCGGAGATACGCAGTATTTT.

The chain recombines TRBV19 with TRBJ2-3, with D possibly being TRBD1 (5 bases). This CDR3 region has 13 residues. Looked up from germline, CDR1 is LNHDA and CDR2 is SQIVND (reference sequence). Between the trimmed V and J ends, which lost 5 bases and 4 bases, there was a span of 10 bases. The CDR3 spells CASSFRGADTQYF. The CDR3 nucleotides are TGTGCCAGTAGTTTTAGGGGTGCAGATACGCAGTATTTT.

This clone was observed a few times. The chain combines TRBV5-5 with TRBJ1-6; D is undetermined. The CDR3 covers 15 residues. Trimming left V 3 bases short and J 4 bases short, with 11 bases between. From germline, CDR1 is SGHKS and CDR2 YYEKEE (reference sequence). CDR3 DNA: TGTGCCAGCAGCTCGCATCCGGGGTATAATTCACCCCTCCACTTT. This gives the protein CASSSHPGYNSPLHF.

The V gene is TRBV27, the J gene TRBJ2-6; D not certain. Germline V gives CDR1 MNHEY, CDR2 SMNVEV (reference sequence). The V end was cut by 1 base, the J end by 2 bases, with 6 bases between. The CDR3 runs 15 residues. CDR3 sequence: CASSLWQAGANVLTF. CDR3 in DNA: TGTGCCAGCAGTTTATGGCAGGCTGGGGCCAACGTCCTGACTTTC.

The V gene is TRBV4-1, the J gene TRBJ2-2; 7 nucleotides align to TRBD1. Germline values: CDR1 MGHRA, CDR2 YSYEKL. V lost 4 bases to trimming and J lost 6 bases; unmatched junction nucleotides: 11. The CDR3 totals 16 residues. The CDR3 DNA reads TGCGCCAGCAGCCCCCGTTCTGACAGGGCCCCCGGGGAGCTGTTTTTT. Protein sequence: CASSPRSDRAPGELFF.

The V call is TRBV5-1, the J call TRBJ2-5, with a weak D call TRBD2 (6 bases). CDR1 and CDR2 (germline): SGHRS, YFSETQ. This CDR3 spans 14 amino acids. The V end lost 4 bases, the J end lost 2 bases, and 12 bases lay between the germline ends. The CDR3 protein is CASSAGTLQETQYF. In DNA, the CDR3 is TGCGCCAGCAGCGCCGGGACTCTACAAGAGACCCAGTACTTC.

The J gene is TRBJ2-7, the V gene TRBV5-6; 8 nucleotides match TRBD1. The V gene end was trimmed by 5 bases and the J gene end by 3 bases; junction bases not matched to a gene: 7. Per germline, CDR1 SGHDT and CDR2 YYEEEE. The CDR3 extends over 14 amino acids. This CDR3 is CASRRTGNGYEQYF. The CDR3 DNA is TGTGCCAGCAGACGGACAGGGAACGGCTACGAGCAGTACTTC.

The chain combines TRBV2 with TRBJ1-1; unclear D gene. Trimming left V 6 bases short and J 1 base short, with 21 bases between. The CDR3 is 17 amino acids. From germline, CDR1 is SNHLY and CDR2 FYNNEI. In nucleotides, the CDR3 is TGTGCCAGCAGGATAAGAGGGTCGGCAGGCCGGAACACTGAAGCTTTCTTT. Translation gives CASRIRGSAGRNTEAFF.

The chain has TRBV19 and TRBJ2-2, with TRBD1 identical over 7 bases. With 6 bases clipped from V and 4 bases from J, the junction kept 11 bases outside the gene matches. Germline CDR1 is LNHDA and CDR2 is SQIVND (reference sequence). The CDR3 covers 16 residues. The CDR3 region is CASRPTTGQSTGELFF. CDR3 sequence (DNA): TGTGCCAGTAGGCCAACAACGGGACAGTCCACCGGGGAGCTGTTTTTT.

The chain couples TRBV5-1 to TRBJ1-1; D remains unclear. With 2 bases removed from V and 7 bases from J, the gap between germline ends came to 12 bases. Germline CDR1 and CDR2: SGHRS and YFSETQ. The CDR3 has 13 amino acids. CDR3 loop: CASSLSATSEAFF. Here the CDR3 DNA reads TGCGCCAGCAGCTTATCGGCGACTAGTGAAGCTTTCTTT.

V is TRBV13 and J is TRBJ2-7; the D gene is possibly TRBD1 (6 bases). V shed 1 base and J shed 5 bases, with 12 bases lying between them. CDR3 length: 14 amino acids. The germline gives CDR1 PRHDT, CDR2 FYEKMQ (reference sequence). In DNA form, the CDR3 reads TGTGCCAGCAGCTTAGTGACAGGCCACCACGAGCAGTACTTC. Translation: CASSLVTGHHEQYF.

Regarding this clone: An end of the junction differs from the germline gene, which may be a read error. This chain connects TRBV12-3 or TRBV12-4 to TRBJ2-1, with 7 bases lining up with TRBD2. This CDR3 has 12 residues. In nucleotides, the CDR3 is TGTGCCAGTCAGCGGGGAGTCAATCAGCAGTTCTTC. It encodes CASQRGVNQQFF.

The J gene is TRBJ2-1, the V gene TRBV27; 13 nucleotides match TRBD2. Trimming at V came to 3 bases and at J to 0 bases, leaving 5 bases not matched to a gene. Germline V gene sequence: CDR1 MNHEY, CDR2 SMNVEV (reference sequence). This CDR3 spans 18 amino acids. CDR3 DNA sequence: TGTGCCAGCAGTTTCGGGACTAGCGGGGCCAGCTCCTACAATGAGCAGTTCTTC. It specifies CASSFGTSGASSYNEQFF.

The J gene is TRBJ2-7, the V gene TRBV5-1; 7 positions match TRBD1. The germline V gene encodes CDR1 SGHRS and CDR2 YFSETQ. The CDR3 has 14 amino acids. After removal of 0 bases from V and 3 bases from J, the junction contained 3 bases not matched to a gene. CDR3 nucleotide sequence: TGCGCCAGCAGCTTGGCCTCAGGGGGCTACGAGCAGTACTTC. Residues: CASSLASGGYEQYF.

The rearrangement links TRBV12-3 or TRBV12-4 to TRBJ2-2; D uncertain. The CDR3 runs to 13 residues. The ends were cut back, 3 bases at V and 3 bases at J, with 5 bases in the middle. CDR3 in amino acids: CASSFGDTGELFF. CDR3 bases: TGTGCCAGCAGTTTCGGTGACACCGGGGAGCTGTTTTTT.

This clone is a singleton in its sample. The gene calls are TRBV5-4 and TRBJ2-2; D remains ambiguous. The CDR3 has 15 residues. Deletions cut 1 base from V and 7 bases from J, with 14 bases between. In germline, CDR1 is SGHNT, CDR2 YYREEE (reference sequence). The CDR3 is CASSLSVVDGGELFF. CDR3 nucleotide sequence: TGTGCCAGCAGCTTGTCGGTCGTCGATGGCGGGGAGCTGTTTTTT.

The chain is built from TRBV6-1 and TRBJ1-1; D might be TRBD1 (6 bases). The ends were cut back, 2 bases at V and 5 bases at J, with 15 bases in the middle. CDR1 and CDR2 from the germline V gene are MNHNS and SASEGT. The CDR3 spans 15 residues. The CDR3 sequence: CASSESTGSRTEAFF. CDR3 sequence (DNA): TGTGCCAGCAGTGAATCCACAGGGTCACGTACTGAAGCTTTCTTT.